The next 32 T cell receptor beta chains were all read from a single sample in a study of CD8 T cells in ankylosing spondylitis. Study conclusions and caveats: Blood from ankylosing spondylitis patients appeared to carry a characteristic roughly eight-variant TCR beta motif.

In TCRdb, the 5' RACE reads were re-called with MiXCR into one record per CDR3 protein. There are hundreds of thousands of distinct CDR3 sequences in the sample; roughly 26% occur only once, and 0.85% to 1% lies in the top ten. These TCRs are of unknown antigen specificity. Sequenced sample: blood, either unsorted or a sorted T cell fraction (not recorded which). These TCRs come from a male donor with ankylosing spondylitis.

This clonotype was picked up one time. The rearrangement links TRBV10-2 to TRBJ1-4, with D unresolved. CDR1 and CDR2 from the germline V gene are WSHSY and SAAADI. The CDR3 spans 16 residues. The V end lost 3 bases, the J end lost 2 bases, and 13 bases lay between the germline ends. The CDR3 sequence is CASSDPFHRTNEKLFF. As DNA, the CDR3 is TGCGCCAGCAGTGATCCCTTTCATAGGACTAATGAAAAACTGTTTTTT.

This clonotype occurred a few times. As DNA, the CDR3 is TGCAGTGCTGGTAACCCGGGGGTATACCACAATGAGCAGTTCTTC. Protein product: CSAGNPGVYHNEQFF. The rearrangement uses TRBV20-1 and TRBJ2-1; TRBD2 is a possible D gene (6 bases). The CDR3 is 15 residues long. Germline-derived CDR1 and CDR2 are DFQATT and SNEGSKA (reference sequence). V dropped 5 bases and J dropped 5 bases, with 19 bases sitting between them.

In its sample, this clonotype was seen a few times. CDR3 residues: CASSGLLTGPYNEQFF. Written as DNA, the CDR3 is TGTGCCAGCAGTGGGCTATTAACGGGGCCCTACAATGAGCAGTTCTTC. The chain is built from TRBV2 and TRBJ2-1; D is tentatively TRBD1 or TRBD2 (5 bases each). The V gene's germline CDR1 is SNHLY and CDR2 FYNNEI. Trimming took 4 bases from V and 2 from J, leaving 15 bases between them. The CDR3 is made up of 16 amino acids.

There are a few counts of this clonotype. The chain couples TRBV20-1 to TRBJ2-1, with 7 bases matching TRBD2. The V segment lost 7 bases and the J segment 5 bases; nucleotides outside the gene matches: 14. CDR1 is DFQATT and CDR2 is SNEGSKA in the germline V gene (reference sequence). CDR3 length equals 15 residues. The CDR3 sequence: CSGEGLGGGNNEQFF. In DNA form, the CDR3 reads TGCAGTGGGGAGGGTCTCGGCGGGGGAAACAATGAGCAGTTCTTC.

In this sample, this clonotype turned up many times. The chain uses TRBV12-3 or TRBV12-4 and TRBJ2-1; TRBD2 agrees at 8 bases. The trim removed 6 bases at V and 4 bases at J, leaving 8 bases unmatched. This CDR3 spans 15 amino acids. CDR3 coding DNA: TGTGCCAGCAGCCCTCGGGTAGCGGGATACAATGAGCAGTTCTTC. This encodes CASSPRVAGYNEQFF.

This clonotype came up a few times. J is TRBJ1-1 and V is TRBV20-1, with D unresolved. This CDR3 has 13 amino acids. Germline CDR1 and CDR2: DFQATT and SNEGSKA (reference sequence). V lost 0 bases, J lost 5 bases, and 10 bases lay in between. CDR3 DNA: TGCAGTGCTAGAGATCCTCCGGGGACTGAAGCTTTCTTT. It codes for CSARDPPGTEAFF.

The CDR3 region has the DNA TGTGCCACCAGTGATCTCAGCGGGAGTCTCGCAGATACGCAGTATTTT. It encodes CATSDLSGSLADTQYF. The J gene is TRBJ2-3, the V gene TRBV24-1; 8 bases line up with TRBD2. Germline lookup yields CDR1 KGHDR and CDR2 SFDVKD. V lost 3 bases and J lost 4; bases outside the gene matches: 8. This CDR3 region has 16 residues.

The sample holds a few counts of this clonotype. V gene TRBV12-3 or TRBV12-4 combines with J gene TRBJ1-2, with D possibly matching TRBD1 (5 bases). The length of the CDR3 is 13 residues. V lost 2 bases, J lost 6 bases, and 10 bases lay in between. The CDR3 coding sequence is TGTGCCAGCAGTTTATACGACAGAAATGGCTACACCTTC. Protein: CASSLYDRNGYTF.

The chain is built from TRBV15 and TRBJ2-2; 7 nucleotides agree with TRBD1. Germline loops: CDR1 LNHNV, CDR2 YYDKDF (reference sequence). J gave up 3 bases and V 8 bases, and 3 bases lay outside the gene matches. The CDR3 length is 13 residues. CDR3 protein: CATSRGYTGELFF. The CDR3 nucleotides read TGTGCCACCTCCAGGGGGTACACCGGGGAGCTGTTTTTT.

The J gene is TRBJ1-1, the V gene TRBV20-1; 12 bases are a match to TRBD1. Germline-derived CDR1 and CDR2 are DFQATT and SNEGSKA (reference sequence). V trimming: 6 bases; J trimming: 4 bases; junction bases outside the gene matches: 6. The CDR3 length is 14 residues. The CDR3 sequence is CSAMRGQGATEAFF. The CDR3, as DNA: TGCAGTGCCATGCGGGGACAGGGGGCCACTGAAGCTTTCTTT.

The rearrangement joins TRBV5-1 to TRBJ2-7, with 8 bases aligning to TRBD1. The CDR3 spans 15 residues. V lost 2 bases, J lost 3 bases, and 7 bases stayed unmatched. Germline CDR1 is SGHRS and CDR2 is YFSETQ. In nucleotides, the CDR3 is TGCGCCAGCAGCTTTGGCAGGGGGCAGGGCTACGAGCAGTACTTC. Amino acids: CASSFGRGQGYEQYF.

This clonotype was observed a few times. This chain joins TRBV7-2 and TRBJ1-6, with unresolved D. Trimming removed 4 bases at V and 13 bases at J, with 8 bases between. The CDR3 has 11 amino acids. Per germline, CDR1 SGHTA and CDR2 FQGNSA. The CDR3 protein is CASSSLGPLHF. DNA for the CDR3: TGTGCCAGCAGCTCCCTAGGGCCCCTCCACTTT.

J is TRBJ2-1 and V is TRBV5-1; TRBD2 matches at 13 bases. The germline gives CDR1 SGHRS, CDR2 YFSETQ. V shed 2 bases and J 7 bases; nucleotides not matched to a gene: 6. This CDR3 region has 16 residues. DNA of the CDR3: TGCGCCAGCAGCTTCGGACTAGCGGGAGAAGGAAATGAGCAGTTCTTC. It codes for CASSFGLAGEGNEQFF.

DNA of the CDR3: TGTGCCAGCAGCACCCTCTCCAGTTCTGGCTATGGCTACACCTTC. Its translation: CASSTLSSSGYGYTF. This chain links TRBV9 with TRBJ1-2; no firm D call. The germline gives CDR1 SGDLS, CDR2 YYNGEE. The CDR3 totals 15 residues. The ends were cut back, 4 bases at V and 4 bases at J, with 17 bases in the middle.

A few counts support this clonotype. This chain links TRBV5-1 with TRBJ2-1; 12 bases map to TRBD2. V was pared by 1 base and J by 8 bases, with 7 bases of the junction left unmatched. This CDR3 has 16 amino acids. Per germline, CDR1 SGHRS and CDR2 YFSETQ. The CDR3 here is CASSLRLAGGNYEQFF. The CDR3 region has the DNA TGCGCCAGCAGCTTGAGGCTAGCGGGAGGGAACTATGAGCAGTTCTTC.

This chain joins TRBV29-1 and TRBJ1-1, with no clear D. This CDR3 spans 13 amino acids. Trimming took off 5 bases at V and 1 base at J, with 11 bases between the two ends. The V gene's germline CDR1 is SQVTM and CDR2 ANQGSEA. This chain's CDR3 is CSVMALRNTEAFF. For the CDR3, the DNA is TGCAGCGTTATGGCACTTCGGAACACTGAAGCTTTCTTT. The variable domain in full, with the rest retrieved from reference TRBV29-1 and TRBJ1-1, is SAVISQKPSRDICQRGTSLTIQCQVDSQVTMMFWYRQQPGQSLTLIATANQGSEATYESGFVIDKFPISRPNLTFSTLTVSNMSPEDSSIYLCSVMALRNTEAFFGQGTRLTVV.

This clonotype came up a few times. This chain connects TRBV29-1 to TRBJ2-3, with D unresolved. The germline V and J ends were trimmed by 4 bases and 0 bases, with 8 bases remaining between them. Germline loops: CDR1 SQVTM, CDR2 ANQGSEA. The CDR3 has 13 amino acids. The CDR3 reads CSVVQTSTDTQYF. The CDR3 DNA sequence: TGCAGCGTTGTCCAGACTAGCACAGATACGCAGTATTTT.

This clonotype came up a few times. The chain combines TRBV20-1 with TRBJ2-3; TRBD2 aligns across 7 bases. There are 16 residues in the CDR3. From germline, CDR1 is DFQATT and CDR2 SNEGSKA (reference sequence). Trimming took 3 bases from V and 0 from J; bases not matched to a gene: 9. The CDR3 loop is CSARVSGRLSTDTQYF. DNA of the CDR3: TGCAGTGCTAGGGTCTCCGGGAGGCTCAGCACAGATACGCAGTATTTT.

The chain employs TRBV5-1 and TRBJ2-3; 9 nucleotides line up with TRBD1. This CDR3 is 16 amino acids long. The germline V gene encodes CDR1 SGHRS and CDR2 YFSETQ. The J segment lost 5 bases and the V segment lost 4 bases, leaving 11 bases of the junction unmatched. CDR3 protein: CASSLAGTGRGDTQYF. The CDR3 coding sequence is TGCGCCAGCAGCCTCGCCGGGACAGGGAGGGGAGATACGCAGTATTTT.

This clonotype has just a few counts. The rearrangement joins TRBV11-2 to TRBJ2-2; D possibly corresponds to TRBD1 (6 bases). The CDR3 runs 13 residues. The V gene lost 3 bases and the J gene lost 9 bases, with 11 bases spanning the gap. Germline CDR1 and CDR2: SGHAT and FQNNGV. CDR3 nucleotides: TGTGCCAGCAGCTTTCATGGGGGCAGGGAGCTGTTTTTT. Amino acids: CASSFHGGRELFF.

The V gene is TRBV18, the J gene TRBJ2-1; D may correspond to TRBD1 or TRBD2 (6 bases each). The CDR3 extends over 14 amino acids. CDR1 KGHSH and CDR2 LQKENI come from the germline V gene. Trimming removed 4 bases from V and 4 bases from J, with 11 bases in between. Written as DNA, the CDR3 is TGTGCCAGCTCACTTAGGGGGGAGTACAATGAGCAGTTCTTC. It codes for CASSLRGEYNEQFF.

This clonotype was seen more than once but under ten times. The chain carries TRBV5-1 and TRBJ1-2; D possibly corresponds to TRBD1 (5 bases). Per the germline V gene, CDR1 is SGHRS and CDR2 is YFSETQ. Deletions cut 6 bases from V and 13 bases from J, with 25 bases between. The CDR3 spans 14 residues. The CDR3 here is CASTPRDPRVGFTF. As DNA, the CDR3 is TGCGCCAGCACCCCCCGGGACCCAAGGGTCGGGTTCACCTTC.

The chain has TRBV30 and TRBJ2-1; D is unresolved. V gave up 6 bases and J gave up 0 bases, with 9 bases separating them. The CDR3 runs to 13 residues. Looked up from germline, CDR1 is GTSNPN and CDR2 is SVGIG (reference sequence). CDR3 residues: CACDSSSYNEQFF. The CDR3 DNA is TGTGCCTGTGATTCCAGCTCCTACAATGAGCAGTTCTTC.

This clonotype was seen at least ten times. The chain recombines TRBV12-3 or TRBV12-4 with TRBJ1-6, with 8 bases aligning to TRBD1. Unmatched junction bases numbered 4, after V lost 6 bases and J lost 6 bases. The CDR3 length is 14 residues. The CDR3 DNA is TGTGCCAGCAGAACAGGGGGAAGTAATTCACCCCTCCACTTT. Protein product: CASRTGGSNSPLHF.

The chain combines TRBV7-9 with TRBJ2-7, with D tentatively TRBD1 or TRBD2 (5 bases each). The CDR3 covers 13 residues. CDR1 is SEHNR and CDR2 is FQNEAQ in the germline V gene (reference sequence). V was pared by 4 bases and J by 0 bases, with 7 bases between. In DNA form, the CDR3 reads TGTGCCAGCAGCTGGGGGAGCTCCTACGAGCAGTACTTC. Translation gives CASSWGSSYEQYF.

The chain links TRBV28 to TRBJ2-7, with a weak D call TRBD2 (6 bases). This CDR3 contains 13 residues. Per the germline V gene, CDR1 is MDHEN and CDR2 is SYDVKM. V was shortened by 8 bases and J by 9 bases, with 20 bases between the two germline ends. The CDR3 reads CASVGGGRGRQYF. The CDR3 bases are TGTGCCAGCGTGGGGGGAGGCCGAGGGAGGCAGTACTTC.

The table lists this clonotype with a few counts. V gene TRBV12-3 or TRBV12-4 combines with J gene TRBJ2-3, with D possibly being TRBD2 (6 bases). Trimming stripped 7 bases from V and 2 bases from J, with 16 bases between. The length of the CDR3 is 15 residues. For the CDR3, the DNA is TGTGCCAGCAACACCTTGGGACTGGTCACAGATACGCAGTATTTT. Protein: CASNTLGLVTDTQYF.

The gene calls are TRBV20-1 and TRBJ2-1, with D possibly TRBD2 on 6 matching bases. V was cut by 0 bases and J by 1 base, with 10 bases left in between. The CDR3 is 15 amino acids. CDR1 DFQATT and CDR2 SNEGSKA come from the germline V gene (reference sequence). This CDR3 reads CSARDGGKSYNEQFF. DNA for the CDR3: TGCAGTGCTAGAGATGGGGGGAAGTCCTACAATGAGCAGTTCTTC.

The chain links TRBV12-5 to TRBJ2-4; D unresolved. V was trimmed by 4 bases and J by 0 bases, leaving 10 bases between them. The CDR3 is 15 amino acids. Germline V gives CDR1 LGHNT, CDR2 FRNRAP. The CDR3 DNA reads TGTGCTAGTGGTTCCCACCCTTTAGCCAAAAACATTCAGTACTTC. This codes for CASGSHPLAKNIQYF.

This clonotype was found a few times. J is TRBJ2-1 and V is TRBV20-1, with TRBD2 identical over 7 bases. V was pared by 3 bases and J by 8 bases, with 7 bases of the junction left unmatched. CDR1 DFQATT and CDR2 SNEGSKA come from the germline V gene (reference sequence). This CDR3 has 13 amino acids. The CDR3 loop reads CSARREGVDEQFF. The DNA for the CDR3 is TGCAGTGCTAGGAGGGAGGGCGTCGATGAGCAGTTCTTC.

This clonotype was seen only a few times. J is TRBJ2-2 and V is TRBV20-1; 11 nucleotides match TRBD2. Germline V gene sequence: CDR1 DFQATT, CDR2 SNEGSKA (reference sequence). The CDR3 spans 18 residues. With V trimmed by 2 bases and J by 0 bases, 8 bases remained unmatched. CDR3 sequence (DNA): TGCAGTGCTAGAAAAGTAAGACTAGCGGGATCGAACACCGGGGAGCTGTTTTTT. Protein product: CSARKVRLAGSNTGELFF.

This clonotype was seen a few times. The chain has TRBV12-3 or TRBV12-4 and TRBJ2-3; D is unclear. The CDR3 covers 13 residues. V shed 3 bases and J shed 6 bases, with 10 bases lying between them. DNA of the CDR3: TGTGCCAGCAGTTTTGGACCCTCGGATACGCAGTATTTT. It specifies CASSFGPSDTQYF.